This T cell receptor (beta chain) was sequenced for a study of blood T cells in healthy people across ages. Study in general: About one barcoded beta molecule per two T cells came from capture by template switching. Whole-study findings and limits: Older individuals had lower TCR beta diversity per million T cells (the decline was roughly linear). Because sorting was not performed, PBMCs prevented conclusive naive versus antigen-experienced comparison.

It was with a sample-barcoded 5' primer and a J-beta primer mix that a second PCR of roughly 6 to 11 cycles was run. MiXCR, run by TCRdb on the 5' RACE reads, gives a single entry per CDR3 protein. The table shows hundreds of thousands of distinct CDR3 sequences, with roughly 44% occurring only once. A few counts support this clonotype. Antigen: not known. This CDR3 region has 13 residues. CDR1 and CDR2 from the germline V gene are DFQATT and SNEGSKA (reference sequence). V gave up 1 base and J gave up 8 bases, with 14 bases separating them. This clonotype was sampled from a man in his fifties or sixties in good health. V is TRBV20-1 and J is TRBJ1-1; D remains ambiguous. Specimen: blood. CDR3 protein: CSARARVAREAFF. The CDR3 nucleotides are TGCAGTGCTAGAGCTAGGGTCGCGAGGGAAGCTTTCTTT.